This T cell receptor beta chain comes out of a study of spatial heterogeneity in lung cancer. Study summary: Researchers sequenced follow-up PBMC samples if they had them, and these came a median of around 24 months after resection.

This clonotype was counted many times. From the 5' RACE reads, TCRdb called clonotypes with MiXCR, one entry per CDR3 protein. The table has around 120,000 distinct CDR3 sequences, less than 15% seen once. The time point here: blood at routine non-recurrence follow-up after resection. Sequencing was performed on whole RNA extracted from tumor and nontumor lung tissue, or from frozen PBMC, and the material was left unsorted. This material consisted of PBMCs, taken at follow-up. This TCR was sampled from a male donor with early-stage non-small cell lung cancer.

The CDR3 bases are TGTGCCAGCAGTTACAGGGACCTGGGAGGCCATGAGCAGTTCTTC. Translating it yields CASSYRDLGGHEQFF. The chain has TRBV6-5 and TRBJ2-1; D is possibly TRBD2 (6 bases). CDR3 length: 15 amino acids. Trimming took off 2 bases at V and 8 bases at J, with 16 bases between the two ends. Looked up from germline, CDR1 is MNHEY and CDR2 is SVGAGI.